Detailed here is one T cell receptor (beta chain). Its antigen is unknown. The input lacks base qualities; no much larger clone sits a single base away. Each clonotype received, on average, 10x coverage in deep resolution sequencing performed on a MiSeq, where the target depth lay between 1 in 1 million and 1 in 200,000 T cells. The immunoSEQ hsTCRB Kit was used to generate the TCR beta libraries. The authors' analysis ran thus. The data were analyzed with ImmunoSEQ Analyzer and ImmunoSEQ Data Assistant, and V, D and J gene assignments followed IMGT definitions. Clonality, which ranges from 0 to 1, was calculated as one minus the normalized Shannon entropy of productive rearrangement frequencies. Only overrepresented clonotypes making up at least 0.05% of each patient's repertoire were included in the public clonotype analysis. Fewer than 15 age-matched healthy donor repertoires from immuneACCESS served as clonality controls. Held by TCRdb, this immuneACCESS table contains in-frame sequences only and omits some clones. Under half of the omission traces to an unresolved V gene where checked; the cause of the rest is unknown. Clone size and V and J calls were adopted from that table, with D and trimming inferred from the DNA. The sample yields 120,000 to 150,000 clones; roughly 80% were counted once. The ten most abundant clones make up less than 30% of the sample.

From its cysteine to its phenylalanine, the CDR3 spans 16 amino acids. The only DNA kept is the CDR3, 48 bases in frame from the first base. The germline V gene specifies SGHRS as CDR1 and YFSETQ as CDR2. Trimming removed 4 bases from V and 1 base from J, leaving 15 bases between the germline ends. The time point label here, explained by the study, means: more than 10 months on ibrutinib. For TCR beta library preparation, roughly 2.2 micrograms of genomic DNA was extracted from cryopreserved PBMCs. Longitudinal blood samples from CLL patients on ibrutinib monotherapy were analyzed using high-throughput TCR beta sequencing. Patients were enrolled in a phase 2 open-label single-center ibrutinib monotherapy trial. This entry comes from a study of cytotoxic CD8 clonotypes in ibrutinib-treated CLL (dated by TCRdb to about 2021). Regarding the study in general: The cohort had 11 relapsed/refractory and roughly 14 treatment-naive patients; 17 were IGHV unmutated. On average, each sample yielded about 250,000 productive templates and tens of thousands of productive rearrangements. Samples at response were collected after a median of 12 months of treatment, with a range of 6 to 36 months. Longitudinal samples were obtainable from about 30% of the roughly 90 participants in the trial. Every sample from remission and from progressive disease was obtained while the patients were still on ibrutinib. Partial responses were observed in about 25 patients and complete responses in 2; after a median follow-up of roughly 62 months, remission was maintained in 14 patients and progression was observed in roughly twelve. Cryopreserved peripheral blood mononuclear cells were obtained prior to treatment, at the time of response, and at either disease progression or sustained remission. Here is what the overall study found, with its caveats: Clonality rose at ibrutinib response, remained stable during sustained remission, and dropped back toward baseline at progression. Baseline clonality was found to be higher than that of age-matched healthy donors and was strongly correlated with circulating CD8+ T-cell counts. Public clonotypes were rare and either contracted or stayed stable during treatment, and the rise in clonality at ibrutinib response reflected the expansion of private clonotypes. Sampling times were not matched between sustained-remission and progressing patients, and lymph node repertoires were not studied.

This TCR derives from a human donor with chronic lymphocytic leukemia. This receptor chain uses TRBV5-1 and TRBJ2-1, and the D gene may be TRBD2, 6 bases matching. The sequencing used PBMCs, collected after 12 months of ibrutinib treatment. The DNA sequence follows: TGCGCCAGCAGCCGGAGTCCTAGCGATTCCTACAATGAGCAGTTCTTC. Translated, this is CASSRSPSDSYNEQFF.